This TCR beta chain was retrieved from a study of T cell repertoires in cytomegalovirus infection. Across the study: Selection of CMV epitopes for the study included recently identified HLA-C-restricted and well-studied HLA-B-restricted ones. Matching HLA type, along with CMV infection, was indicated by public TCR beta signatures.

TCRdb fed the reads into MiXCR, producing one record per CDR3 protein. The profile shows over 45,000 distinct CDR3 sequences, 20% to 25% of them singletons. Study observations and caveats: It was HLA-C-restricted CMV-specific TCR beta clonotypes that dominated the response ex vivo. Frequencies of public TCR beta families were cumulated, and this identified carriers of CMV plus the relevant HLA.

As concerns this clonotype: Its antigen is not identified.

CDR3 size: 17 residues. With 4 bases clipped from V and 0 bases from J, the junction kept 13 bases outside the gene matches. Germline CDR1 reads SGHRS; CDR2 reads YFSETQ. This clonotype originated in a human donor in good health (CMV status not recorded). Some clones in this sample may be carry-over from other donors' samples. This chain uses TRBV5-1 with TRBJ2-7; TRBD2 aligns across 7 bases. Sequences were derived from CD8+ T cells from cultured PBMCs, sampled from culture after CMV antigen stimulation. The DNA for the CDR3 is TGCGCCAGCAGCCAACATGGCTGGGGGGGGGGCTCCTACGAGCAGTACTTC. Amino acids: CASSQHGWGGGSYEQYF.